One and the same sample provided the 23 T cell receptor beta chains below, sequenced in a study of T cell responses to AZD1222 COVID-19 vaccine. Generated by immunoSEQ multiplex PCR, the TCRdb table keeps only in-frame clones and is missing some. The sample lists about 150,000 clones; roughly 90% were seen once. Source: peripheral blood, taken on day 0 of AZD1222 vaccination. The receptors shown here come from an adult in good health.

The genes are TRBV13 and TRBJ2-1; the D is unclear. CDR1 is PRHDT, CDR2 FYEKMQ, per germline (reference sequence). Trimming left V 6 bases short and J 7 bases short, with 19 bases between. The CDR3 has 15 amino acids. CDR3 sequence: CASSPPTGPRNEQFF. CDR3 nucleotides: TGTGCCAGCAGTCCTCCCACCGGACCCAGGAATGAGCAGTTCTTC.

This clone appeared once. The chain recombines TRBV6-2 or TRBV6-3 with TRBJ1-2; no definite D call. The germline V gene has CDR1 MNHEY and CDR2 SVGEGT. CDR3 size: 13 residues. Trimming took off 0 bases at V and 8 bases at J, with 10 bases between the two ends. CDR3 sequence (DNA): TGTGCCAGCAGTTACTCGATGGGGAGCGGCTACACCTTC. This translates into CASSYSMGSGYTF.

The chain recombines TRBV6-2 or TRBV6-3 with TRBJ2-5, with TRBD2 matching 9 bases. Losses at the gene ends were 3 bases for V and 4 bases for J; bases not matched to a gene: 12. The CDR3 has 17 amino acids. Germline V CDR1 and CDR2: MNHEY, SVGEGT. In nucleotides, the CDR3 is TGTGCCAGCAGTTATACGCGGGGGGGGCCTTCTGCAGAGACCCAGTACTTC. This encodes CASSYTRGGPSAETQYF.

This clone was recorded once. Other DNA sequences in the sample encode the same CDR3. DNA for the CDR3: TGTGCCAGCAGCTTAGGGTGGCCGGACAGTCGGGACACCATATATTTT. The encoded protein is CASSLGWPDSRDTIYF. The chain combines TRBV7-8 with TRBJ1-3, with a weak D call TRBD1 (6 bases). The CDR3 consists of 16 residues. V lost 1 base and J 8 bases, leaving 18 bases between the germline ends. Germline V lookup: CDR1 SGHVS, CDR2 FQNEAQ.

This chain connects TRBV4-3 to TRBJ1-5; TRBD1 might be the D (5 bases). CDR3 length: 15 residues. CDR1 and CDR2 from the germline V gene are LGHNA and YSLEER. Deletions cut 4 bases from V and 0 bases from J, with 10 bases between. CDR3 in DNA: TGCGCCAGCAGCCCGGACATCTATAGCAATCAGCCCCAGCATTTT. It encodes CASSPDIYSNQPQHF.

The chain carries TRBV27 and TRBJ1-4; D is unclear. Trimming took off 3 bases at V and 8 bases at J, with 22 bases between the two ends. The CDR3 extends over 17 amino acids. Germline V gene lookup returns CDR1 MNHEY and CDR2 SMNVEV (reference sequence). CDR3 residues: CASSFVSRGSSGEKLFF. CDR3 coding DNA: TGTGCCAGCAGTTTCGTATCACGGGGATCTTCGGGGGAAAAACTGTTTTTT.

This chain connects TRBV7-2 to TRBJ2-1; D gene ambiguous. Germline CDR1 and CDR2: SGHTA and FQGNSA. V gave up 2 bases and J gave up 9 bases, with 5 bases separating them. The CDR3 is 11 residues long. The chain's CDR3 is CASSLRSEQFF. The CDR3 nucleotides are TGTGCCAGCAGCTTAAGGTCTGAGCAGTTCTTC.

This clone was counted once. The rearrangement links TRBV7-9 to TRBJ2-7; no clear D gene. CDR3 length: 15 amino acids. V lost 0 bases and J lost 2, with 11 bases in between. CDR1 is SEHNR and CDR2 is FQNEAQ in the germline V gene (reference sequence). This CDR3 reads CASSLAAANAYEQYF. CDR3 bases: TGTGCCAGCAGCTTAGCGGCAGCTAACGCCTACGAGCAGTACTTC.

The chain couples TRBV15 to TRBJ1-6; D call uncertain. V dropped 0 bases and J dropped 10 bases, with 10 bases sitting between them. Germline values: CDR1 LNHNV, CDR2 YYDKDF (reference sequence). The length of the CDR3 is 14 residues. CDR3 nucleotides: TGTGCCACCAGCAGAGATCGCAGGCTATCACCCCTCCACTTT. Its translation: CATSRDRRLSPLHF.

V usage is TRBV6-5 and J usage is TRBJ2-7; tentatively, D is TRBD2 (6 bases). CDR3 length: 16 amino acids. Trimming took off 4 bases at V and 3 bases at J, with 19 bases between the two ends. Per the germline V gene, CDR1 is MNHEY and CDR2 is SVGAGI. Written as DNA, the CDR3 is TGTGCCAGCAGTTCGGGACTCCCGACGGTTGGCTACGAGCAGTACTTC. Translating it yields CASSSGLPTVGYEQYF.

The chain carries TRBV10-1 and TRBJ1-3; D remains unclear. CDR1 and CDR2 from the germline V gene are WNHNN and SYGVQD (reference sequence). This CDR3 spans 13 amino acids. Trimming removed 0 bases from V and 7 bases from J, with 7 bases in between. DNA of the CDR3: TGCGCCAGCAGTGAGTCGACCAGGAACACCATATATTTT. It specifies CASSESTRNTIYF.

This clone was picked up one time. Compared with germline, one end of the junction differs, possibly owing to a read error. V and J are TRBV10-3 and TRBJ2-1; the match to TRBD2 covers 7 bases. The CDR3 runs to 15 residues. CDR1 is ENHRY, CDR2 SYGVKD, per germline. CDR3 bases: TGTGCCATCAGTCGACTAGCCGCCTCCAACAATGAGCAGTTCTTC. Translation gives CAISRLAASNNEQFF.

The chain recombines TRBV5-5 with TRBJ1-2; the D gene is possibly TRBD1 (6 bases). V was cut by 4 bases and J by 6 bases, with 16 bases left in between. The CDR3 sequence is 14 residues long. CDR1 SGHKS and CDR2 YYEKEE come from the germline V gene (reference sequence). CDR3 protein: CASSPGTTMDGYTF. The CDR3 nucleotides read TGTGCCAGCAGCCCCGGGACAACTATGGATGGCTACACCTTC.

This rearrangement joins TRBV6-5 to TRBJ1-3; 7 bases map to TRBD1. The junction had 14 bases not matched to a gene; V was cut back by 10 bases and J by 8 bases. This CDR3 has 14 amino acids. Germline V lookup: CDR1 MNHEY, CDR2 SVGAGI. In DNA form, the CDR3 reads TGTGCCAAAAGGGGGCAGGGGGACTTGGACACCATATATTTT. Translated: CAKRGQGDLDTIYF.

This clone was detected a few times. The chain couples TRBV27 to TRBJ2-7; TRBD1 matches 9 bases. The trim removed 6 bases at V and 3 bases at J, leaving 9 bases unmatched. The CDR3 is 15 residues long. CDR1 MNHEY and CDR2 SMNVEV come from the germline V gene (reference sequence). CDR3 nucleotides: TGTGCCAGCAGCCTCGGGACAGGGCTCCTCTACGAGCAGTACTTC. It is translated as CASSLGTGLLYEQYF.

The chain employs TRBV30 and TRBJ2-1; TRBD2 matches 12 bases. V gave up 3 bases and J gave up 4 bases; unmatched junction bases: 7. Germline values: CDR1 GTSNPN, CDR2 SVGIG (reference sequence). The CDR3 contains 16 residues. The CDR3 region has the DNA TGTGCCTGGAGGACCGGGACTAGCGGGTTTTACAATGAGCAGTTCTTC. Amino acids: CAWRTGTSGFYNEQFF.

This chain links TRBV9 with TRBJ1-2; D not certain. CDR3 length equals 13 residues. Germline V gene lookup returns CDR1 SGDLS and CDR2 YYNGEE. V lost 5 bases to trimming and J lost 4 bases, with 12 bases between them. The chain's CDR3 is CASSTQTLYGYTF. Written as DNA, the CDR3 is TGTGCCAGCAGTACACAGACACTCTATGGCTACACCTTC.

This clone is a singleton in its sample. The chain couples TRBV2 to TRBJ1-1; D gene ambiguous. Trimming removed 6 bases at V and 3 bases at J, with 14 bases between. The CDR3 totals 14 residues. CDR1 and CDR2 (germline): SNHLY, FYNNEI. The CDR3 loop reads CASSLQGPDTEAFF. The CDR3 DNA sequence: TGTGCCAGCAGCCTCCAAGGGCCCGACACTGAAGCTTTCTTT.

This clone has only one observation. The chain uses TRBV29-1 and TRBJ1-1; D remains unclear. The CDR3 totals 11 residues. CDR1 and CDR2 from the germline V gene are SQVTM and ANQGSEA. V was pared by 7 bases and J by 7 bases, with 13 bases between. CDR3 in amino acids: CSAERINEAFF. Here the CDR3 DNA reads TGCAGCGCAGAGAGGATAAATGAAGCTTTCTTT.

This chain connects TRBV29-1 to TRBJ2-3; 14 bases align to TRBD2. Germline V lookup: CDR1 SQVTM, CDR2 ANQGSEA. The CDR3 sequence is 17 residues long. J lost 6 bases, V lost 1 base, and 9 bases had no gene match. The CDR3 bases are TGCAGCGTTGAAGGGGTGACTAGCGGGAGGGCCCTCGATACGCAGTATTTT. This encodes CSVEGVTSGRALDTQYF.

This clone was recorded once. The chain is built from TRBV25-1 and TRBJ1-2; TRBD1 matches at 8 bases. Germline CDR1 reads MGHDK; CDR2 reads SYGVNS. The V gene end was trimmed by 3 bases and the J gene end by 5 bases; junction bases not matched to a gene: 8. The CDR3 runs 15 residues. CDR3 nucleotide sequence: TGTGCCAGCAGTGACCCAGGGGGCGACCCTTATGGCTACACCTTC. Its protein product is CASSDPGGDPYGYTF.

The rearrangement joins TRBV18 to TRBJ2-5; D is possibly TRBD1 or TRBD2 (6 bases each). Germline values: CDR1 KGHSH, CDR2 LQKENI. The CDR3 consists of 17 residues. With 2 bases removed from V and 4 bases from J, the gap between germline ends came to 20 bases. CDR3 sequence (DNA): TGTGCCAGCTCACCATTGCCAAGCGGAGGGGGGTCAGAGACCCAGTACTTC. Translation: CASSPLPSGGGSETQYF.

J is TRBJ2-1 and V is TRBV25-1; 11 nucleotides agree with TRBD2. The germline CDR1 and CDR2 sequences are MGHDK and SYGVNS. V was pared by 10 bases and J by 3 bases, with 2 bases of the junction left unmatched. The CDR3 consists of 13 residues. CDR3 nucleotides: TGTGCCACTGGGACTAGCGGCTACAATGAGCAGTTCTTC. Its protein is CATGTSGYNEQFF.